This T cell receptor (beta chain) was documented in a study of blood T cell repertoires in COVID-19. Study-wide background: Acute and convalescent COVID-19 samples came from the United States, Italy and Spain. Nucleic acid was either cDNA or gDNA, and it came from T cells, B-cell-depleted T cells, or PBMCs.

Original methodology: Reference gene primer amplification in the assay estimated nucleated cell counts. Clones were read by immunoSEQ multiplex PCR, and TCRdb kept only the in-frame ones, dropping some. Clonal size and the V and J genes are those of that table, whereas D and trimming came from the DNA. The sample carries 150,000 to 250,000 clones, more than 75% recorded once. V lost 2 bases to trimming and J lost 3 bases, with 11 bases between them. Germline values: CDR1 GTSNPN, CDR2 SVGIG (reference sequence). The CDR3 totals 14 residues. Followed over time, Seattle patients had been enrolled while infection was active.

This sequence joins TRBV30 and TRBJ1-5, with unresolved D. Sequences were obtained from peripheral blood. This sequence was found in a woman in her 40s with COVID-19, enrolled during active disease. The CDR3 loop reads CAWSMSSLNQPQHF. The CDR3, as DNA: TGTGCCTGGAGTATGAGTAGTCTCAATCAGCCCCAGCATTTT.